This T cell receptor (beta chain) was retrieved from a study of blood T cell repertoires in COVID-19. Across the study: From the United States, Italy and Spain came samples of acute and convalescent COVID-19. PBMCs, B-cell-depleted T cells, or T cells provided the cDNA or gDNA that made up the material.

In the source study's methods: Amplification of reference gene primers provided the estimated nucleated cell counts. Using immunoSEQ multiplex PCR, the repertoire was profiled, and TCRdb retains in-frame clones only, with some absent. D and trimming come from the DNA, and the V and J calls and clone size come from that table. This sample has a few hundred thousand clones, with approximately 83% found just once. J lost 0 bases, V lost 4 bases, and 2 bases had no gene match. Germline V CDR1 and CDR2: SGHTA, FQGNSA. This CDR3 region has 14 residues. Sample: peripheral blood. The TCR was taken from a woman aged 70 to 79 with acute or convalescent COVID-19. The genes are TRBV7-2 and TRBJ1-2; TRBD1 matches 7 bases. CDR3 coding DNA: TGTGCCAGCAGCTGGGACAGAGCTAACTATGGCTACACCTTC. Its protein is CASSWDRANYGYTF.